This T cell receptor beta chain was found in a study of blood T cells in healthy people across ages. Many counts were recorded for this clonotype. As yet, its antigen is unknown. The V and J ends lost 4 bases and 3 bases respectively, with 10 bases between them. The CDR3 is 12 residues long. Looked up from germline, CDR1 is DFQATT and CDR2 is SNEGSKA (reference sequence). Study observations and caveats: Age brought a roughly linear fall in TCR beta diversity measured per million T cells. CMV infection status of these donors was not known. Comparison with aged donors showed that long-lived donors had more naive CD4+ cells and higher diversity.

A second about 6 to 12 cycle PCR used barcoded and J-beta primers. TCRdb reprocessed the 5' RACE reads with MiXCR, giving one entry per CDR3 protein. The sample carries fewer than 800,000 distinct CDR3 sequences, approximately 30% recorded once. V is TRBV20-1 and J is TRBJ2-7; D unclear. Material for sequencing was blood. This clonotype was sampled from a woman aged 80 or over in good health. This CDR3 is CSANPAGYEQYF. In DNA form, the CDR3 reads TGCAGTGCTAACCCCGCAGGCTACGAGCAGTACTTC.